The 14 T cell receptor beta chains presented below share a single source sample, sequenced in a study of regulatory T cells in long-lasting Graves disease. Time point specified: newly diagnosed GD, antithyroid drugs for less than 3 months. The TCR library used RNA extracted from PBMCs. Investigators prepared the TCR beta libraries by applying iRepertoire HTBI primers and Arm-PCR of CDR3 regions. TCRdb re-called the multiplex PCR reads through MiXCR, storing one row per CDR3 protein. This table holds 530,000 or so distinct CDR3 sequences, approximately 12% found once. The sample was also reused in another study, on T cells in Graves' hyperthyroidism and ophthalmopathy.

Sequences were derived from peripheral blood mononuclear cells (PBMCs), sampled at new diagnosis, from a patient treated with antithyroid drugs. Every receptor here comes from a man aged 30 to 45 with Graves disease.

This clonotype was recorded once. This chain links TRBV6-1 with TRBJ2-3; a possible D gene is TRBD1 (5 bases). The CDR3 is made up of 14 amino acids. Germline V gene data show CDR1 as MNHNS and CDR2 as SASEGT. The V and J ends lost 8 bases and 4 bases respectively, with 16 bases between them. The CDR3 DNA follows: TGTGCCAGCCTACCGGGCTACAGGTCAGATACGCAGTATTTT. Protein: CASLPGYRSDTQYF.

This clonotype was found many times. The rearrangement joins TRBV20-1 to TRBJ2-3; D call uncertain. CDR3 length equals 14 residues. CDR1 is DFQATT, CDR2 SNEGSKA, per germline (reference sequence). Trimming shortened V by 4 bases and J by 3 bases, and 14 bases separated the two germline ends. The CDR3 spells CSAIPSTATDTQYF. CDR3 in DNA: TGCAGTGCTATCCCTTCAACAGCAACAGATACGCAGTATTTT.

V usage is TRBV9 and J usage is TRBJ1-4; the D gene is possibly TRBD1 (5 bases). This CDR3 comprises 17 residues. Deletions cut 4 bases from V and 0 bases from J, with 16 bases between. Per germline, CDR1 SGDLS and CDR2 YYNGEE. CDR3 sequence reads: CASSSSGHFATNEKLFF. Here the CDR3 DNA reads TGTGCCAGCAGCTCCTCCGGACACTTTGCAACTAATGAAAAACTGTTTTTT. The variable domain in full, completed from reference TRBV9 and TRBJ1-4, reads DSGVTQTPKHLITATGQRVTLRCSPRSGDLSVYWYQQSLDQGLQFLIQYYNGEERAKGNILERFSAQQFPDLHSELNLSSLELGDSALYFCASSSSGHFATNEKLFFGSGTQLSVL.

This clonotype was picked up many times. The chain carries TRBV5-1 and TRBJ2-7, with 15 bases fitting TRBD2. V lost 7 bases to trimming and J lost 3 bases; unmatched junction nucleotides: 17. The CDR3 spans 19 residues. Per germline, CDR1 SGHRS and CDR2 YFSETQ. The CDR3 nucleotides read TGCGCCAGCCCAACCCAAACCGGGACTAGCGGGAGGATCGGCTACGAGCAGTACTTC. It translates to CASPTQTGTSGRIGYEQYF.

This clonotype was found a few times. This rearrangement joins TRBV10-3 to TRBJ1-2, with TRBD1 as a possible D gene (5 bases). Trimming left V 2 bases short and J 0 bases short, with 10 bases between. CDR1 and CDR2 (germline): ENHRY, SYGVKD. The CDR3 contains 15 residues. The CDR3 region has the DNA TGTGCCATCAGTGAGGCCGACAGTGCTAACTATGGCTACACCTTC. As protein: CAISEADSANYGYTF.

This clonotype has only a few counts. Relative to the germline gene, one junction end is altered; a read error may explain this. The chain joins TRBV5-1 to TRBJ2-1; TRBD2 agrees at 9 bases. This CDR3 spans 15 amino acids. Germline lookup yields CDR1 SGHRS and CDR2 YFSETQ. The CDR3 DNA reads TGCGCCAGCAGCTCCGGGACTAGCACCTACAATAAGCAGTTCTTC. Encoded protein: CASSSGTSTYNKQFF.

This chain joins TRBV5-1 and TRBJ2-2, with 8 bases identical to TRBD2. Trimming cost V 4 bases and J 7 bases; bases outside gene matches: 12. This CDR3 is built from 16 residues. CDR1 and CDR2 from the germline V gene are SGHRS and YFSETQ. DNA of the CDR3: TGCGCCAGCAGCGTGCCGGGACTAGTAGGTGTCGGGGAGCTGTTTTTT. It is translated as CASSVPGLVGVGELFF.

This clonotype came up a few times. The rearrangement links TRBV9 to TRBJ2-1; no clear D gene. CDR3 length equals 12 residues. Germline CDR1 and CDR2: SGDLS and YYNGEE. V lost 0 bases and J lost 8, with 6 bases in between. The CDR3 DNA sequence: TGTGCCAGCAGCGTAGGGACGCATGAGCAGTTCTTC. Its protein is CASSVGTHEQFF.

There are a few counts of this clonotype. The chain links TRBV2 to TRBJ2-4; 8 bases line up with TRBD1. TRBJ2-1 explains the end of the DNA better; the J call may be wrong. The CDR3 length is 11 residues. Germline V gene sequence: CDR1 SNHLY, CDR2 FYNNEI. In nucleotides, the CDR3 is TGTGCCAGCAGCCCGGACAGGGTTCAGTTCTTC. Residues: CASSPDRVQFF.

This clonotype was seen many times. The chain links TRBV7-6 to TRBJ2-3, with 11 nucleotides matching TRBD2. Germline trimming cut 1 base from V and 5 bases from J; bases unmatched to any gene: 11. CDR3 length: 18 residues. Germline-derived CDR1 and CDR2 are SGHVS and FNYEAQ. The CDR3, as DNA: TGTGCCAGCAGCTTAGGAGGGCAACTAGCGGGAGAGGTAGATACGCAGTATTTT. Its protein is CASSLGGQLAGEVDTQYF.

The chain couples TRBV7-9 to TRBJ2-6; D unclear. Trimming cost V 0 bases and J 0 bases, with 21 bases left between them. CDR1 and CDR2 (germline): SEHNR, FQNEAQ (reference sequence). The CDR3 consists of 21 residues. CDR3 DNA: TGTGCCAGCAGCTTAGCTGGTATCGGGCCAGTCGAACACTCTGGGGCCAACGTCCTGACTTTC. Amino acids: CASSLAGIGPVEHSGANVLTF.

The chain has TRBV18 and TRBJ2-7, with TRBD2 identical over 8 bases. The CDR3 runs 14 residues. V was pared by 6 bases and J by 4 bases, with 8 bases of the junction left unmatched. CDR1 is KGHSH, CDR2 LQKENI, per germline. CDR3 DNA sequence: TGTGCCAGCTCCCTGAGCGGGAGACAGTACGAGCAGTACTTC. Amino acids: CASSLSGRQYEQYF.

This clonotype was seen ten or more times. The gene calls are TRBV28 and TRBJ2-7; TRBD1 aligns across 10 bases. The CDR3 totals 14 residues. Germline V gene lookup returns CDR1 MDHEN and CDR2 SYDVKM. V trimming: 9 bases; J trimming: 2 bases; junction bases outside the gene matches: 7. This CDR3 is CASVRGTGAYEQYF. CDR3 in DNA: TGTGCCAGTGTGAGGGGGACAGGGGCCTACGAGCAGTACTTC.

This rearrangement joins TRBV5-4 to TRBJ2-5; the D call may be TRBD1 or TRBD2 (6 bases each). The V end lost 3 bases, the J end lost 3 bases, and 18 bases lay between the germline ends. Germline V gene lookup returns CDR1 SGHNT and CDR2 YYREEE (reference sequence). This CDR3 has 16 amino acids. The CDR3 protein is CASSSKGGIEEETQYF. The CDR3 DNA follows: TGTGCCAGCAGCTCCAAAGGGGGGATAGAGGAAGAGACCCAGTACTTC.